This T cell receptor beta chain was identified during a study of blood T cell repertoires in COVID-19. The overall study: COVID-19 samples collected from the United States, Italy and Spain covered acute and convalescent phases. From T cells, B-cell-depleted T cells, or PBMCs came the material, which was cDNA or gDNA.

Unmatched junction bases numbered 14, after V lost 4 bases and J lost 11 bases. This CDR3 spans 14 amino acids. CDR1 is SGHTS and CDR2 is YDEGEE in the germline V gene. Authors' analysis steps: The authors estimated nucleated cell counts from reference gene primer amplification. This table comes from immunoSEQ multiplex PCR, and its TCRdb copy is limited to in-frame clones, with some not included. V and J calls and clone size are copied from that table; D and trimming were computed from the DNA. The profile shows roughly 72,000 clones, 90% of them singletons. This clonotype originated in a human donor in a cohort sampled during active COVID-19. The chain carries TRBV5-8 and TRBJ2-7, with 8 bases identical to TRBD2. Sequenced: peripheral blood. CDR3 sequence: CASSRIPGGAEKYF. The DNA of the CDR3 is TGTGCCAGCAGCCGTATTCCGGGGGGGGCAGAGAAGTACTTC.